These 18 T cell receptor beta chains share one sample of origin, sequenced in a study of tumor and adjacent non-tumor tissue in lung cancer listed by TCRdb under 2018. The library came from multiplex PCR. The sequencer was an Illumina HiSeq 2500. TCRbeta libraries were constructed through three rounds of nested PCR with primers (Table S4) according to protocols adapted from ARM-PCR. TCRdb itself trimmed the public reads at Q25 with fastp, ran MiXCR and retained productive beta chains. Rows are unified per CDR3 protein, each entry keeping the most common DNA and genes. This sample is represented by tens of thousands of distinct CDR3 sequences; 75% to 90% of them were singletons. The ten biggest clones cover 13% of the sample. RNA was isolated from bulk unsorted tissue, and RNA quality was assessed with a NanoDrop ND-1000 and an Agilent 2100. Sequenced sample: lung tumor tissue. These receptor sequences come from a woman between 50 and 59 years old with non-small cell lung cancer.

Turning to this clonotype: The junction shows a germline mismatch at one end, possibly a read error. The CDR3 DNA sequence: TGCAATGCTAGAGATAGTGCGGGACGCTTGGAGACCCAGTACTTC. Amino acid sequence: CNARDSAGRLETQYF. V usage is TRBV20-1 and J usage is TRBJ2-5; tentative D call: TRBD2 (6 bases). The CDR3 is 15 amino acids. Germline values: CDR1 DFQATT, CDR2 SNEGSKA (reference sequence).

This clonotype was recorded only once. This CDR3 is missing its conserved last phenylalanine or tryptophan, likely due to a read error. The V call is TRBV4-1, the J call TRBJ2-3; D possibly corresponds to TRBD2 (6 bases). The ends were cut back, 4 bases at V and 1 base at J, with 21 bases in the middle. Germline V gene data show CDR1 as MGHRA and CDR2 as YSYEKL. There are 18 residues in the CDR3. CDR3 region: CASSLDPTPGLGTDTQYY. The CDR3 DNA is TGCGCCAGCAGCCTAGACCCCACTCCGGGACTGGGCACAGATACGCAGTATTAT.

A remark on this clonotype: One junction end does not reproduce the germline sequence, and a read error may be involved. The V and J genes are TRBV6-6 and TRBJ2-1, with no clear D. This CDR3 is 19 amino acids long. The germline V gene has CDR1 MNHNY and CDR2 SVGAGI (reference sequence). DNA of the CDR3: TGTGCCAGCAGTTACTTTGCCGGAATGCCGGCTACATTCTACAATGAGCTGTTCTTC. As protein: CASSYFAGMPATFYNELFF.

This clonotype was found many times. J is TRBJ2-7 and V is TRBV5-5, with D unclear. From germline, CDR1 is SGHKS and CDR2 YYEKEE (reference sequence). The CDR3 has 14 residues. Trimming shortened V by 0 bases and J by 2 bases, and 9 bases separated the two germline ends. CDR3 coding DNA: TGTGCCAGCAGCTTGGTTGGGCCACCCTACGAGCAGTACTTC. This encodes CASSLVGPPYEQYF.

As to this clonotype: One junction end does not reproduce the germline sequence, and a read error may be involved. V and J are TRBV28 and TRBJ1-5; tentative D call: TRBD1 (5 bases). CDR3 length: 16 residues. Germline CDR1 MDHEN, CDR2 SYDVKM. The CDR3 loop is CASNLVGAGSNQRQHF. CDR3 DNA: TGTGCCAGCAATTTGGTAGGGGCAGGTAGCAATCAGCGCCAGCATTTT.

With regard to this clonotype: The conserved closing phenylalanine or tryptophan is absent in this CDR3, likely reflecting a read error. V gene TRBV6-2 or TRBV6-3 combines with J gene TRBJ2-3, with D hard to call. Germline CDR1 MNHEY, CDR2 SVGEGT. The CDR3 totals 15 residues. The CDR3 here is CASSYGGGKTDTQYS. CDR3 DNA: TGTGCCAGTAGTTACGGCGGTGGGAAAACAGATACGCAGTATTCT.

Note on this clonotype: An end of the junction does not agree with germline; a read error may underlie this. The chain recombines TRBV12-5 with TRBJ2-7; TRBD1 agrees at 8 bases. Germline CDR1 reads LGHNT; CDR2 reads FRNRAP. CDR3 length equals 16 residues. The CDR3 bases are TGTGCTAGTGGTTTGGTACCCCCCGGACAGGGTTCAGAGCACTACTTC. It is translated as CASGLVPPGQGSEHYF.

Of note for this clonotype: The junction differs from germline at one of its ends, possibly a read error. This sequence joins TRBV20-1 and TRBJ2-1; D perhaps matches TRBD1 (6 bases). CDR1 and CDR2 from the germline V gene are DFQATT and SNEGSKA (reference sequence). The CDR3 is made up of 14 amino acids. Written as DNA, the CDR3 is TGCAGAGCTAGAGATCGGACAGACTACAATGGGCAGTTCTTC. It encodes CRARDRTDYNGQFF.

As to this clonotype: A junction end diverges from the germline sequence, so it may reflect a read error. The chain is built from TRBV10-1 and TRBJ2-2; a possible D gene is TRBD2 (5 bases). Germline values: CDR1 WNHNN, CDR2 SYGVQD (reference sequence). The CDR3 has 18 amino acids. CDR3 DNA sequence: TGCGCCAGCAGTGAGTTCTCCAGCGGTAACGTCGACACCGGGGAGCCGTTTTTT. Translated, it gives CASSEFSSGNVDTGEPFF.

The chain joins TRBV12-3 or TRBV12-4 to TRBJ2-7, with D hard to call. V lost 11 bases, J lost 3 bases, and 14 bases lay in between. This CDR3 contains 12 residues. The CDR3 nucleotides are TGTGCCTGCCAGAGCGATAACTACGAGCAGTACTTC. It is translated as CACQSDNYEQYF.

For this clonotype: One end of the junction varies from germline; a read error may be responsible. The V and J genes are TRBV6-1 and TRBJ1-5; D ambiguous. The CDR3 has 13 amino acids. Germline V gene sequence: CDR1 MNHNS, CDR2 SASEGT. As DNA, the CDR3 is TGTGCCAACAGTGAACTGACAAATCAGCCCCAGCATTTT. Residues: CANSELTNQPQHF.

This clonotype was observed a handful of times. The J gene is TRBJ2-7, the V gene TRBV7-2; the D is unclear. V lost 1 base to trimming and J lost 7 bases, with 14 bases between them. Germline V gene data show CDR1 as SGHTA and CDR2 as FQGNSA. CDR3 size: 14 residues. CDR3 sequence (DNA): TGTGCCAGCAGCTTAGGGGGTGGTATGAGTGAGCAGTACTTC. Encoded protein: CASSLGGGMSEQYF.

About this clonotype itself: One end of the junction does not line up with germline, which may come from a read error. The chain is built from TRBV29-1 and TRBJ1-1; D may be TRBD1 (5 bases). This CDR3 contains 14 residues. Germline V CDR1 and CDR2: SQVTM, ANQGSEA. The CDR3 DNA sequence: TGCAGCGTTACAGGAGGCTTGCTGATCACTGAAGCTATCTTT. This gives the protein CSVTGGLLITEAIF.

The rearrangement links TRBV9 to TRBJ2-2; 8 nucleotides line up with TRBD2. This CDR3 comprises 15 residues. CDR1 SGDLS and CDR2 YYNGEE come from the germline V gene. The V gene end was trimmed by 4 bases and the J gene end by 4 bases; junction bases not matched to a gene: 6. The CDR3 region has the DNA TGTGCCAGCAGCCCGGGACTAGACGGCACCGGGGAGCTGTTTTTT. Protein: CASSPGLDGTGELFF.

The V and J genes are TRBV6-5 and TRBJ2-7; tentative D call: TRBD1 (5 bases). The germline V gene has CDR1 MNHEY and CDR2 SVGAGI. The ends were cut back, 5 bases at V and 4 bases at J, with 18 bases in the middle. The CDR3 is 15 residues long. Written as DNA, the CDR3 is TGTGCCAGCAGTCCAGGGTTCAGGGCATGGTACGAGCAGTACTTC. Translated, it gives CASSPGFRAWYEQYF.

Regarding this clonotype: At one end the junction does not follow the germline gene, possibly because of a read error. The V call is TRBV6-2 or TRBV6-3, the J call TRBJ2-1; 7 bases are a match to TRBD2. This CDR3 spans 14 amino acids. Germline V CDR1 and CDR2: MNHEY, SVGEGT. CDR3 in amino acids: CTSRPGGTNNKQFF. The CDR3 bases are TGTACCAGCAGGCCGGGAGGTACTAACAATAAGCAGTTTTTC.

The sample holds one count of this clonotype. The chain links TRBV7-2 to TRBJ2-1; 7 bases map to TRBD2. V lost 10 bases, J lost 4 bases, and 13 bases stayed unmatched. This CDR3 is 15 amino acids long. Germline CDR1 is SGHTA and CDR2 is FQGNSA. The CDR3 DNA reads as TGTGCCACAACCTCTAGCGGTAGGAATTACAATGAGCAGTTCTTC. Residues: CATTSSGRNYNEQFF.

V usage is TRBV28 and J usage is TRBJ1-1; no reliable D call. Per the germline V gene, CDR1 is MDHEN and CDR2 is SYDVKM. V gave up 4 bases and J gave up 0 bases, with 6 bases separating them. The CDR3 has 13 amino acids. The CDR3 DNA reads as TGTGCCAGCAGTTGGGAGGTGAACACTGAAGCTTTCTTT. Translation gives CASSWEVNTEAFF. The whole variable domain, remainder taken from reference TRBV28 and TRBJ1-1, is DVKVTQSSRYLVKRTGEKVFLECVQDMDHENMFWYRQDPGLGLRLIYFSYDVKMKEKGDIPEGYSVSREKKERFSLILESASTNQTSMYLCASSWEVNTEAFFGQGTRLTVV.